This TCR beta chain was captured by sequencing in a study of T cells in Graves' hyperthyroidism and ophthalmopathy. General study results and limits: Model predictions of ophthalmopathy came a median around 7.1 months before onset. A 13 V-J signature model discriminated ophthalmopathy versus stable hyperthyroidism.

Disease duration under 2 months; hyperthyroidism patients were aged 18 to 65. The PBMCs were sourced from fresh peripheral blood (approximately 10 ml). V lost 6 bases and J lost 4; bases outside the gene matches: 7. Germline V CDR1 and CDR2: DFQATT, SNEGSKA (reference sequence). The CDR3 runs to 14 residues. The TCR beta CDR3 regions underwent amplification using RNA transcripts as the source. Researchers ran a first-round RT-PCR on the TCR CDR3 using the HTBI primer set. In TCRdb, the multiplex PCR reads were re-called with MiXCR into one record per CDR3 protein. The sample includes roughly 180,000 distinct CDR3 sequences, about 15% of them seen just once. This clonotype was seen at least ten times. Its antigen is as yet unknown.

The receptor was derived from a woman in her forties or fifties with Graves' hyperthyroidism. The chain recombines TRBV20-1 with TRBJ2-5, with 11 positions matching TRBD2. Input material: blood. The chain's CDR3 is CSARTSGGRETQYF. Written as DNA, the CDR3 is TGCAGTGCCAGAACTAGCGGGGGTAGAGAGACCCAGTACTTC.